This T cell receptor beta chain was sequenced for a study of blood T cell repertoires in COVID-19. For the study at large: The study drew acute and convalescent COVID-19 samples from the United States, Italy and Spain. PBMCs, B-cell-depleted T cells, or T cells were the source of the cDNA or gDNA that made up the material.

Here immunoSEQ multiplex PCR was the method, and the copy in TCRdb shows in-frame clones only, minus some. The data show about 82,000 clones, over 80% seen once. The CDR3 totals 15 residues. After removal of 2 bases from V and 6 bases from J, the junction contained 5 bases not matched to a gene. The germline CDR1 and CDR2 sequences are SNHLY and FYNNEI. Material: peripheral blood. This TCR was sampled from a man older than 75 with active or convalescent COVID-19. The V call is TRBV2, the J call TRBJ2-3; 10 positions agree with TRBD2. The CDR3 sequence: CASSEQLAGLDTQYF. The CDR3 nucleotides read TGTGCCAGCAGTGAACAACTAGCGGGGTTGGATACGCAGTATTTT. Based on the CDR3 plus reference TRBV2 and TRBJ2-3, the full variable domain is EPEVTQTPSHQVTQMGQEVILRCVPISNHLYFYWYRQILGQKVEFLVSFYNNEISEKSEIFDDQFSVERPDGSNFTLKIRSTKLEDSAMYFCASSEQLAGLDTQYFGPGTRLTVL.